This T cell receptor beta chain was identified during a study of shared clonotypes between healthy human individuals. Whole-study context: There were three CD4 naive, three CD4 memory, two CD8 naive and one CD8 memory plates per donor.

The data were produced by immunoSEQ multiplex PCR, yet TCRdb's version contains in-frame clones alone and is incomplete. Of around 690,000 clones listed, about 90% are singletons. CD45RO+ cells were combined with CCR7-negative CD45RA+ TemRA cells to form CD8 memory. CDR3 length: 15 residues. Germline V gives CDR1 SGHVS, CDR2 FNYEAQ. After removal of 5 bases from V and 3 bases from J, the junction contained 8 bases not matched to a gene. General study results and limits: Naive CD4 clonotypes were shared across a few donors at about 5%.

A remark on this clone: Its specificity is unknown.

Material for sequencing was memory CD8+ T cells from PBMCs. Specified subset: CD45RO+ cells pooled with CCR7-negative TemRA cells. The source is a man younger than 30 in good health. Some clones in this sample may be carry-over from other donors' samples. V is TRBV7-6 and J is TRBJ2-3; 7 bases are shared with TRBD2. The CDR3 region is CASSPRLAATDTQYF. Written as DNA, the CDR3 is TGTGCCAGCAGCCCACGACTAGCAGCTACAGATACGCAGTATTTT.